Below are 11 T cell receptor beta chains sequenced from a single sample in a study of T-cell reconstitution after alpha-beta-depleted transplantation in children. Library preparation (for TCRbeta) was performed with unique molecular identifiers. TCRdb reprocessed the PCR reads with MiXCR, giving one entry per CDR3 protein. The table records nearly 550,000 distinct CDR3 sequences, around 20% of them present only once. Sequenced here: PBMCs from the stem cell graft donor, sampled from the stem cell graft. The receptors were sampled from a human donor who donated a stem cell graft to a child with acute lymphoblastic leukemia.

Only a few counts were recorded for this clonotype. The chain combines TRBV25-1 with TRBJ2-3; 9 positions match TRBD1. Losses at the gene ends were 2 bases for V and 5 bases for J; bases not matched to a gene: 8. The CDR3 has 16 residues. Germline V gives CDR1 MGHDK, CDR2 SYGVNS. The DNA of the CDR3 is TGTGCCAGCAGTGAAATACAGGGGGCGAAAGGAGATACGCAGTATTTT. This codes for CASSEIQGAKGDTQYF.

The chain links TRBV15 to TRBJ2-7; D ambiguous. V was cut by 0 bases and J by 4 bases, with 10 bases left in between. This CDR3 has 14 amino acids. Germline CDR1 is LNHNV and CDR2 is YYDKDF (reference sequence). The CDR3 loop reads CATSRDGGLYEQYF. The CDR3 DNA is TGTGCCACCAGCAGAGATGGTGGCCTTTACGAGCAGTACTTC.

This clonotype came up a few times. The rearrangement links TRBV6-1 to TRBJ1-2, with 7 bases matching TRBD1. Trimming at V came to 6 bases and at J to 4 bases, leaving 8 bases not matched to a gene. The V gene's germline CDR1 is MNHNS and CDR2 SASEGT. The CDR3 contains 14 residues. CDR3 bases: TGTGCCAGCAGCCGGACAGGACACAGCTATGGCTACACCTTC. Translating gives CASSRTGHSYGYTF.

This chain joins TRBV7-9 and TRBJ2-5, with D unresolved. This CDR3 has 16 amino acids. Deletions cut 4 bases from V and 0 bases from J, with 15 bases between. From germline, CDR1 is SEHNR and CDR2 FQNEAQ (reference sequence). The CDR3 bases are TGTGCCAGCAGCTCCGCCTGGCAAAAGCACCAAGAGACCCAGTACTTC. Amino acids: CASSSAWQKHQETQYF.

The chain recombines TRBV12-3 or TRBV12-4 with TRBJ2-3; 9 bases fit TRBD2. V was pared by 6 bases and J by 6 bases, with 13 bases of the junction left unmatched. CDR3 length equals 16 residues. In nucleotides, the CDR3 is TGTGCCAGCAGCCCGATTAGCGGGAGAGGAGTGGATACGCAGTATTTT. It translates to CASSPISGRGVDTQYF.

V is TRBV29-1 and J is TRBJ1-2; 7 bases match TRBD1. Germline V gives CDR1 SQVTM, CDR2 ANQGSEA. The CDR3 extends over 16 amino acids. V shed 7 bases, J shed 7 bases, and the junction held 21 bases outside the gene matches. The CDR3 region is CSAELIPEKGAGGYTF. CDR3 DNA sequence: TGCAGCGCCGAACTAATACCGGAGAAGGGGGCAGGTGGCTACACCTTC. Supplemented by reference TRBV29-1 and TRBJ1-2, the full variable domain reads SAVISQKPSRDICQRGTSLTIQCQVDSQVTMMFWYRQQPGQSLTLIATANQGSEATYESGFVIDKFPISRPNLTFSTLTVSNMSPEDSSIYLCSAELIPEKGAGGYTFGSGTRLTVV.

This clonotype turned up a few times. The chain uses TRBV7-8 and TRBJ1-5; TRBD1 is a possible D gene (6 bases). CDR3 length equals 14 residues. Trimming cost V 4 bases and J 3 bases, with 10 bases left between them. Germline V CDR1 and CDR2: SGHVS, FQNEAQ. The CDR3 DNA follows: TGTGCCAGCAGCTCCCGGGACAACAATCAGCCCCAGCATTTT. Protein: CASSSRDNNQPQHF.

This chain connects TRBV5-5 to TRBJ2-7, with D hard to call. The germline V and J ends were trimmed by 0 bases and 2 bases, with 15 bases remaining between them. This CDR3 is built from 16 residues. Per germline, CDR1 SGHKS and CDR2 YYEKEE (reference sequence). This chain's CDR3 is CASSLDSARPAYEQYF. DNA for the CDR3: TGTGCCAGCAGCTTGGACTCGGCTAGGCCAGCCTACGAGCAGTACTTC.

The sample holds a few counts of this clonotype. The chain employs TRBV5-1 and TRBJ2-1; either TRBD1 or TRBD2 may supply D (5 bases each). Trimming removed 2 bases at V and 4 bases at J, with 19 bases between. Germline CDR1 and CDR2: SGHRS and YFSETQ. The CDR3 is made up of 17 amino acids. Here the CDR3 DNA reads TGCGCCAGCAGCTTTACCCTTATAGGGACCCTGTACAATGAGCAGTTCTTC. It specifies CASSFTLIGTLYNEQFF.

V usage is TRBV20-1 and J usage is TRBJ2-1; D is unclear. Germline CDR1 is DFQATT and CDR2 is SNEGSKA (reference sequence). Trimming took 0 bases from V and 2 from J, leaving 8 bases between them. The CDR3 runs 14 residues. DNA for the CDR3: TGCAGTGCTAGAGATTTTTCTCCCTACAATGAGCAGTTCTTC. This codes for CSARDFSPYNEQFF.

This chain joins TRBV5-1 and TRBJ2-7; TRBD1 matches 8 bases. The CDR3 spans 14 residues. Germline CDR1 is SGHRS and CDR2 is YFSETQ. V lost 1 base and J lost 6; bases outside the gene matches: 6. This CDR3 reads CASSLTQGAIEQYF. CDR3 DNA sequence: TGCGCCAGCAGCTTGACCCAGGGGGCGATCGAGCAGTACTTC.